This T cell receptor (beta chain) comes out of a study of T cell responses to AZD1222 COVID-19 vaccine. Trimming pared 2 bases from V and 0 bases from J, leaving 10 bases between. Germline V lookup: CDR1 KGHSH, CDR2 LQKENI. The CDR3 runs 15 residues. Some clones are missing from TCRdb's copy, which holds only in-frame ones; the method was immunoSEQ multiplex PCR. The sample yields some 190,000 clones, around 94% seen once. This specimen was peripheral blood, taken on day 0 of AZD1222 vaccination. This receptor was obtained from an adult in good health. This chain uses TRBV18 with TRBJ1-2; D remains ambiguous. The CDR3 coding sequence is TGTGCCAGCTCACCAATAGGCCAAGCTAACTATGGCTACACCTTC. Protein: CASSPIGQANYGYTF.